Shown below are 2 T cell receptor beta chains from a single sample sequenced in a study of OX40 agonist ivuxolimab in advanced cancers. Measured with immunoSEQ multiplex PCR; TCRdb has only the in-frame clones, and not every one. The repertoire holds approximately 74,000 clones, 80% to 95% seen once, with about 0.51% in the top ten. The sample consisted of CD4+ or CD8+ T cells sorted from blood, taken in a trial of the OX40 agonist ivuxolimab. The receptor set was obtained from an adult with an advanced solid tumor such as melanoma, head and neck, liver or kidney cancer.

V usage is TRBV18 and J usage is TRBJ2-1; 9 bases match TRBD2. The trim removed 5 bases at V and 2 bases at J, leaving 4 bases unmatched. Germline CDR1 is KGHSH and CDR2 is LQKENI. The CDR3 consists of 15 residues. The CDR3 sequence is CASSSAGGAYNEQFF. In DNA form, the CDR3 reads TGTGCCAGCTCATCAGCGGGAGGAGCCTACAATGAGCAGTTCTTC. Full variable domain (rest looked up from reference TRBV18 and TRBJ2-1): NAGVMQNPRHLVRRRGQEARLRCSPMKGHSHVYWYRQLPEEGLKFMVYLQKENIIDESGMPKERFSAEFPKEGPSILRIQQVVRGDSAAYFCASSSAGGAYNEQFFGPGTRLTVL.

This clone was seen a handful of times. The chain has TRBV5-6 and TRBJ1-5; 9 bases match TRBD1. The junction had 6 bases not matched to a gene; V was cut back by 4 bases and J by 7 bases. Germline CDR1 is SGHDT and CDR2 is YYEEEE. The CDR3 is 14 amino acids. CDR3 amino acids: CASSRTGEGQPQHF. Written as DNA, the CDR3 is TGTGCCAGCAGCCGGACAGGGGAAGGGCAGCCCCAGCATTTT.